This TCR beta chain was identified during a study of shared clonotypes between healthy human individuals. Study information: Plates per donor: three CD4 naive, three CD4 memory, two CD8 naive, one CD8 memory. Study-level results: Researchers sampled blood only, noting tissue repertoires likely differ. Relative to their counterparts shared across all four donors, non-shared clonotypes exhibited diminished generation probabilities. Shared clonotypes: 4.5% to 5% naive CD4, roughly 4% naive CD8, roughly 2.4% memory CD4, 0.4% memory CD8.

The CDR3 has 18 amino acids. Germline loops: CDR1 SGHKS, CDR2 YYEKEE (reference sequence). V gave up 0 bases and J gave up 1 base; unmatched junction bases: 11. Libraries were prepared by immunoSEQ multiplex PCR; TCRdb keeps only in-frame clonotypes and omits some of them. The repertoire holds a few hundred thousand clones, with around 74% as singletons. Comments on this clone: What it recognizes is unknown.

The sample taken for sequencing was memory CD4+ T cells sorted from blood. Subset: CD45RA-negative fraction. The clonotype was recovered from a man between 25 and 39 years old in good health. The chain carries TRBV5-5 and TRBJ2-7; 9 nucleotides match TRBD2. The CDR3 nucleotides read TGTGCCAGCAGCTTGGGATTAGCGGGAGTAAGTTTATCCTACGAGCAGTACTTC. Its protein is CASSLGLAGVSLSYEQYF.